The 21 T cell receptor beta chains below were found in one sample sequenced in a study of shared clonotypes between healthy human individuals (dated by TCRdb to 2019 to 2021). Libraries were made using the immunoSEQ multiplex PCR assay. The clones in this table, taken by TCRdb from immuneACCESS, are in-frame only. Not every clone is retained; where verified, under half of the shortfall comes from an unresolved V gene, and the cause of the rest is unknown. Across this sample there are about 2.4 million clones, with approximately 94% seen only once. The ten largest account for over 0.12% of the sample. The specimen was naive CD4+ T cells sorted from blood. Explained via the paper, the cell subset or site label denotes: CD45RA+ positively selected. The receptors here all came from a man between 18 and 35 years old in good health.

Concerning this clone itself: In the same sample, other DNA sequences code for this CDR3. The genes are TRBV5-1 and TRBJ1-3, with 7 positions matching TRBD1. The germline gives CDR1 SGHRS, CDR2 YFSETQ. The CDR3 has 14 amino acids. V lost 4 bases and J lost 2; bases outside the gene matches: 3. CDR3: CASSLQGAGNTIYF. For the CDR3, the DNA is TGCGCCAGCAGCCTGCAGGGGGCTGGAAACACCATATATTTT.

In regard to this clone: The same CDR3 is also encoded by other DNA sequences in this sample. The gene calls are TRBV7-2 and TRBJ2-7, with 8 bases aligning to TRBD1. V shed 4 bases and J 3 bases; nucleotides not matched to a gene: 5. The germline V gene has CDR1 SGHTA and CDR2 FQGNSA. This CDR3 region has 14 residues. In DNA, the CDR3 is TGTGCCAGCAGCTCACGGACAGGGAGCTACGAGCAGTACTTC. Protein sequence: CASSSRTGSYEQYF.

The rearrangement links TRBV29-1 to TRBJ1-1; the D is unclear. V was shortened by 4 bases and J by 1 base, with 7 bases between the two germline ends. Germline V gene lookup returns CDR1 SQVTM and CDR2 ANQGSEA. The CDR3 sequence is 12 residues long. CDR3 protein: CSVAAANTEAFF. CDR3 DNA: TGCAGCGTTGCCGCAGCGAACACTGAAGCTTTCTTT.

J is TRBJ1-2 and V is TRBV30; TRBD1 might be the D (5 bases). V was shortened by 4 bases and J by 4 bases, with 10 bases between the two germline ends. The CDR3 contains 12 residues. Germline V gene data show CDR1 as GTSNPN and CDR2 as SVGIG (reference sequence). The chain's CDR3 is CAWMGEPYGYTF. CDR3 coding DNA: TGTGCCTGGATGGGGGAACCCTATGGCTACACCTTC.

With regard to this clone: The sample has other DNA sequences that encode this CDR3 too. The chain uses TRBV9 and TRBJ2-3, with 14 bases fitting TRBD2. Trimming took 4 bases from V and 3 from J; bases not matched to a gene: 7. Germline V gene sequence: CDR1 SGDLS, CDR2 YYNGEE. The CDR3 sequence is 17 residues long. The CDR3 bases are TGTGCCAGCAGCCCAGGACTAGCGGGGGGCCTGACAGATACGCAGTATTTT. Its translation: CASSPGLAGGLTDTQYF.

This sequence joins TRBV12-5 and TRBJ2-2; 13 bases are a match to TRBD2. V lost 4 bases, J lost 2 bases, and 1 base stayed unmatched. The CDR3 contains 16 residues. The V gene's germline CDR1 is LGHNT and CDR2 FRNRAP. The CDR3 DNA reads as TGTGCTAGTGGTTCGGGACTAGCGGGAAACACCGGGGAGCTGTTTTTT. It translates to CASGSGLAGNTGELFF.

Comment on this clone: Other DNA sequences in the same sample also yield this CDR3. The chain joins TRBV6-5 to TRBJ2-7; 8 bases map to TRBD2. CDR1 and CDR2 from the germline V gene are MNHEY and SVGAGI. V trimming: 6 bases; J trimming: 2 bases; junction bases outside the gene matches: 3. CDR3 size: 13 residues. The CDR3 nucleotides read TGTGCCAGCAGCTCGGGAGGGCCCTACGAGCAGTACTTC. Amino acid sequence: CASSSGGPYEQYF.

This CDR3 is CASSGGTGVFSYNEQFF. CDR3 coding DNA: TGTGCCAGCAGTGGAGGGACAGGAGTATTTTCCTACAATGAGCAGTTCTTC. This sequence joins TRBV6-1 and TRBJ2-1; 8 nucleotides line up with TRBD1. V shed 4 bases and J 1 base; nucleotides not matched to a gene: 9. Looked up from germline, CDR1 is MNHNS and CDR2 is SASEGT. The CDR3 covers 17 residues.

The V call is TRBV27, the J call TRBJ2-7; a possible D gene is TRBD2 (6 bases). Trimming left V 8 bases short and J 0 bases short, with 17 bases between. Germline CDR1 is MNHEY and CDR2 is SMNVEV (reference sequence). There are 15 residues in the CDR3. The CDR3 protein is CASQRTGGTSYEQYF. The CDR3 DNA follows: TGTGCCAGCCAAAGGACGGGCGGGACCTCCTACGAGCAGTACTTC.

This clone showed up just once. The chain employs TRBV28 and TRBJ2-1; D not resolved. CDR3 length: 15 amino acids. Per the germline V gene, CDR1 is MDHEN and CDR2 is SYDVKM. V was shortened by 5 bases and J by 7 bases, with 18 bases between the two germline ends. CDR3 coding DNA: TGTGCCAGCAGTCTGACCCTGGCCGCCACAAATGAGCAGTTCTTC. This codes for CASSLTLAATNEQFF.

The gene calls are TRBV5-8 and TRBJ1-2; a possible D gene is TRBD1 (5 bases). This CDR3 contains 14 residues. Trimming stripped 0 bases from V and 2 bases from J, with 8 bases between. CDR1 and CDR2 from the germline V gene are SGHTS and YDEGEE. The CDR3 is CASSLDGGNYGYTF. CDR3 bases: TGTGCCAGCAGCTTGGATGGGGGAAACTATGGCTACACCTTC.

The count of this clone is one. The rearrangement uses TRBV19 and TRBJ1-2, with 7 bases lining up with TRBD1. Germline CDR1 is LNHDA and CDR2 is SQIVND (reference sequence). The CDR3 consists of 13 residues. The V segment lost 5 bases and the J segment 8 bases; nucleotides outside the gene matches: 8. CDR3 nucleotides: TGTGCCAGTAGTCGAGGACAGGCGAGGGGCTACACCTTC. This gives the protein CASSRGQARGYTF.

V and J are TRBV6-5 and TRBJ2-3; D gene uncertain. V gave up 6 bases and J gave up 0 bases, with 7 bases separating them. The germline CDR1 and CDR2 sequences are MNHEY and SVGAGI. The CDR3 is 13 residues long. The CDR3 here is CASRAPSTDTQYF. The DNA of the CDR3 is TGTGCCAGCAGGGCCCCAAGCACAGATACGCAGTATTTT.

The chain recombines TRBV11-2 with TRBJ2-3, with D possibly TRBD2 on 6 matching bases. Germline V gene sequence: CDR1 SGHAT, CDR2 FQNNGV. The CDR3 is 15 amino acids. V was cut by 0 bases and J by 6 bases, with 13 bases left in between. The CDR3 DNA reads as TGTGCCAGCAGCTTAGATGGCGGGGCCAGGGATACGCAGTATTTT. It encodes CASSLDGGARDTQYF.

The chain combines TRBV7-9 with TRBJ2-7, with D perhaps TRBD1 or TRBD2 (5 bases each). This CDR3 spans 16 amino acids. Germline V lookup: CDR1 SEHNR, CDR2 FQNEAQ (reference sequence). Trimming shortened V by 4 bases and J by 2 bases, and 18 bases separated the two germline ends. CDR3 in amino acids: CASSSLGQGDPYEQYF. The CDR3 DNA reads as TGTGCCAGCAGCTCCCTAGGGCAGGGAGACCCCTACGAGCAGTACTTC.

Comment on this clone: The same CDR3 arises from other DNA sequences in this sample as well. The chain has TRBV7-2 and TRBJ2-7, with 8 bases aligning to TRBD1. The CDR3 has 16 residues. V trimming: 1 base; J trimming: 2 bases; junction bases outside the gene matches: 7. Germline values: CDR1 SGHTA, CDR2 FQGNSA. CDR3 nucleotide sequence: TGTGCCAGCAGCTTAGTGGGGACAGGTCTACCCTACGAGCAGTACTTC. The encoded protein is CASSLVGTGLPYEQYF.

This sequence joins TRBV6-4 and TRBJ2-1, with 9 bases matching TRBD2. The CDR3 length is 16 residues. The germline V gene has CDR1 MRHNA and CDR2 SNTAGT. V was pared by 6 bases and J by 3 bases, with 9 bases of the junction left unmatched. The CDR3 DNA is TGTGCCAGCAGCCCCGGGACTAGCCTGGTCTACAATGAGCAGTTCTTC. This encodes CASSPGTSLVYNEQFF.

This chain links TRBV29-1 with TRBJ2-3, with 7 bases matching TRBD1. The junction had 5 bases not matched to a gene; V was cut back by 1 base and J by 4 bases. The CDR3 sequence is 14 residues long. Germline CDR1 is SQVTM and CDR2 is ANQGSEA. CDR3 coding DNA: TGCAGCGTTGAAGGTCACAGGGGCCCAGATACGCAGTATTTT. It translates to CSVEGHRGPDTQYF.

The chain combines TRBV2 with TRBJ2-3, with D unresolved. This CDR3 is 11 amino acids long. V was pared by 7 bases and J by 3 bases, with 5 bases between. Germline CDR1 and CDR2: SNHLY and FYNNEI. CDR3 DNA: TGTGCCAGCACCAGTACAGATACGCAGTATTTT. This sequence encodes CASTSTDTQYF.

V is TRBV6-6 and J is TRBJ1-3, with D uncertain. In germline, CDR1 is MNHNY, CDR2 SVGAGI (reference sequence). V lost 11 bases and J 1 base, leaving 12 bases between the germline ends. The CDR3 has 13 amino acids. CDR3 nucleotide sequence: TGTGCCGTCTGGGATATTTCTGGAAACACCATATATTTT. It encodes CAVWDISGNTIYF.

CDR3 sequence reads: CASSMGTSTDTQYF. The DNA of the CDR3 is TGTGCCAGCAGCATGGGGACTAGCACAGATACGCAGTATTTT. J is TRBJ2-3 and V is TRBV5-4; tentatively, D is TRBD2 (6 bases). This CDR3 is built from 14 residues. Trimming pared 4 bases from V and 0 bases from J, leaving 9 bases between. CDR1 and CDR2 from the germline V gene are SGHNT and YYREEE (reference sequence). Together with reference TRBV5-4 and TRBJ2-3, the CDR3 gives the full variable domain: ETGVTQSPTHLIKTRGQQVTLRCSSQSGHNTVSWYQQALGQGPQFIFQYYREEENGRGNFPPRFSGLQFPNYSSELNVNALELDDSALYLCASSMGTSTDTQYFGPGTRLTVL.